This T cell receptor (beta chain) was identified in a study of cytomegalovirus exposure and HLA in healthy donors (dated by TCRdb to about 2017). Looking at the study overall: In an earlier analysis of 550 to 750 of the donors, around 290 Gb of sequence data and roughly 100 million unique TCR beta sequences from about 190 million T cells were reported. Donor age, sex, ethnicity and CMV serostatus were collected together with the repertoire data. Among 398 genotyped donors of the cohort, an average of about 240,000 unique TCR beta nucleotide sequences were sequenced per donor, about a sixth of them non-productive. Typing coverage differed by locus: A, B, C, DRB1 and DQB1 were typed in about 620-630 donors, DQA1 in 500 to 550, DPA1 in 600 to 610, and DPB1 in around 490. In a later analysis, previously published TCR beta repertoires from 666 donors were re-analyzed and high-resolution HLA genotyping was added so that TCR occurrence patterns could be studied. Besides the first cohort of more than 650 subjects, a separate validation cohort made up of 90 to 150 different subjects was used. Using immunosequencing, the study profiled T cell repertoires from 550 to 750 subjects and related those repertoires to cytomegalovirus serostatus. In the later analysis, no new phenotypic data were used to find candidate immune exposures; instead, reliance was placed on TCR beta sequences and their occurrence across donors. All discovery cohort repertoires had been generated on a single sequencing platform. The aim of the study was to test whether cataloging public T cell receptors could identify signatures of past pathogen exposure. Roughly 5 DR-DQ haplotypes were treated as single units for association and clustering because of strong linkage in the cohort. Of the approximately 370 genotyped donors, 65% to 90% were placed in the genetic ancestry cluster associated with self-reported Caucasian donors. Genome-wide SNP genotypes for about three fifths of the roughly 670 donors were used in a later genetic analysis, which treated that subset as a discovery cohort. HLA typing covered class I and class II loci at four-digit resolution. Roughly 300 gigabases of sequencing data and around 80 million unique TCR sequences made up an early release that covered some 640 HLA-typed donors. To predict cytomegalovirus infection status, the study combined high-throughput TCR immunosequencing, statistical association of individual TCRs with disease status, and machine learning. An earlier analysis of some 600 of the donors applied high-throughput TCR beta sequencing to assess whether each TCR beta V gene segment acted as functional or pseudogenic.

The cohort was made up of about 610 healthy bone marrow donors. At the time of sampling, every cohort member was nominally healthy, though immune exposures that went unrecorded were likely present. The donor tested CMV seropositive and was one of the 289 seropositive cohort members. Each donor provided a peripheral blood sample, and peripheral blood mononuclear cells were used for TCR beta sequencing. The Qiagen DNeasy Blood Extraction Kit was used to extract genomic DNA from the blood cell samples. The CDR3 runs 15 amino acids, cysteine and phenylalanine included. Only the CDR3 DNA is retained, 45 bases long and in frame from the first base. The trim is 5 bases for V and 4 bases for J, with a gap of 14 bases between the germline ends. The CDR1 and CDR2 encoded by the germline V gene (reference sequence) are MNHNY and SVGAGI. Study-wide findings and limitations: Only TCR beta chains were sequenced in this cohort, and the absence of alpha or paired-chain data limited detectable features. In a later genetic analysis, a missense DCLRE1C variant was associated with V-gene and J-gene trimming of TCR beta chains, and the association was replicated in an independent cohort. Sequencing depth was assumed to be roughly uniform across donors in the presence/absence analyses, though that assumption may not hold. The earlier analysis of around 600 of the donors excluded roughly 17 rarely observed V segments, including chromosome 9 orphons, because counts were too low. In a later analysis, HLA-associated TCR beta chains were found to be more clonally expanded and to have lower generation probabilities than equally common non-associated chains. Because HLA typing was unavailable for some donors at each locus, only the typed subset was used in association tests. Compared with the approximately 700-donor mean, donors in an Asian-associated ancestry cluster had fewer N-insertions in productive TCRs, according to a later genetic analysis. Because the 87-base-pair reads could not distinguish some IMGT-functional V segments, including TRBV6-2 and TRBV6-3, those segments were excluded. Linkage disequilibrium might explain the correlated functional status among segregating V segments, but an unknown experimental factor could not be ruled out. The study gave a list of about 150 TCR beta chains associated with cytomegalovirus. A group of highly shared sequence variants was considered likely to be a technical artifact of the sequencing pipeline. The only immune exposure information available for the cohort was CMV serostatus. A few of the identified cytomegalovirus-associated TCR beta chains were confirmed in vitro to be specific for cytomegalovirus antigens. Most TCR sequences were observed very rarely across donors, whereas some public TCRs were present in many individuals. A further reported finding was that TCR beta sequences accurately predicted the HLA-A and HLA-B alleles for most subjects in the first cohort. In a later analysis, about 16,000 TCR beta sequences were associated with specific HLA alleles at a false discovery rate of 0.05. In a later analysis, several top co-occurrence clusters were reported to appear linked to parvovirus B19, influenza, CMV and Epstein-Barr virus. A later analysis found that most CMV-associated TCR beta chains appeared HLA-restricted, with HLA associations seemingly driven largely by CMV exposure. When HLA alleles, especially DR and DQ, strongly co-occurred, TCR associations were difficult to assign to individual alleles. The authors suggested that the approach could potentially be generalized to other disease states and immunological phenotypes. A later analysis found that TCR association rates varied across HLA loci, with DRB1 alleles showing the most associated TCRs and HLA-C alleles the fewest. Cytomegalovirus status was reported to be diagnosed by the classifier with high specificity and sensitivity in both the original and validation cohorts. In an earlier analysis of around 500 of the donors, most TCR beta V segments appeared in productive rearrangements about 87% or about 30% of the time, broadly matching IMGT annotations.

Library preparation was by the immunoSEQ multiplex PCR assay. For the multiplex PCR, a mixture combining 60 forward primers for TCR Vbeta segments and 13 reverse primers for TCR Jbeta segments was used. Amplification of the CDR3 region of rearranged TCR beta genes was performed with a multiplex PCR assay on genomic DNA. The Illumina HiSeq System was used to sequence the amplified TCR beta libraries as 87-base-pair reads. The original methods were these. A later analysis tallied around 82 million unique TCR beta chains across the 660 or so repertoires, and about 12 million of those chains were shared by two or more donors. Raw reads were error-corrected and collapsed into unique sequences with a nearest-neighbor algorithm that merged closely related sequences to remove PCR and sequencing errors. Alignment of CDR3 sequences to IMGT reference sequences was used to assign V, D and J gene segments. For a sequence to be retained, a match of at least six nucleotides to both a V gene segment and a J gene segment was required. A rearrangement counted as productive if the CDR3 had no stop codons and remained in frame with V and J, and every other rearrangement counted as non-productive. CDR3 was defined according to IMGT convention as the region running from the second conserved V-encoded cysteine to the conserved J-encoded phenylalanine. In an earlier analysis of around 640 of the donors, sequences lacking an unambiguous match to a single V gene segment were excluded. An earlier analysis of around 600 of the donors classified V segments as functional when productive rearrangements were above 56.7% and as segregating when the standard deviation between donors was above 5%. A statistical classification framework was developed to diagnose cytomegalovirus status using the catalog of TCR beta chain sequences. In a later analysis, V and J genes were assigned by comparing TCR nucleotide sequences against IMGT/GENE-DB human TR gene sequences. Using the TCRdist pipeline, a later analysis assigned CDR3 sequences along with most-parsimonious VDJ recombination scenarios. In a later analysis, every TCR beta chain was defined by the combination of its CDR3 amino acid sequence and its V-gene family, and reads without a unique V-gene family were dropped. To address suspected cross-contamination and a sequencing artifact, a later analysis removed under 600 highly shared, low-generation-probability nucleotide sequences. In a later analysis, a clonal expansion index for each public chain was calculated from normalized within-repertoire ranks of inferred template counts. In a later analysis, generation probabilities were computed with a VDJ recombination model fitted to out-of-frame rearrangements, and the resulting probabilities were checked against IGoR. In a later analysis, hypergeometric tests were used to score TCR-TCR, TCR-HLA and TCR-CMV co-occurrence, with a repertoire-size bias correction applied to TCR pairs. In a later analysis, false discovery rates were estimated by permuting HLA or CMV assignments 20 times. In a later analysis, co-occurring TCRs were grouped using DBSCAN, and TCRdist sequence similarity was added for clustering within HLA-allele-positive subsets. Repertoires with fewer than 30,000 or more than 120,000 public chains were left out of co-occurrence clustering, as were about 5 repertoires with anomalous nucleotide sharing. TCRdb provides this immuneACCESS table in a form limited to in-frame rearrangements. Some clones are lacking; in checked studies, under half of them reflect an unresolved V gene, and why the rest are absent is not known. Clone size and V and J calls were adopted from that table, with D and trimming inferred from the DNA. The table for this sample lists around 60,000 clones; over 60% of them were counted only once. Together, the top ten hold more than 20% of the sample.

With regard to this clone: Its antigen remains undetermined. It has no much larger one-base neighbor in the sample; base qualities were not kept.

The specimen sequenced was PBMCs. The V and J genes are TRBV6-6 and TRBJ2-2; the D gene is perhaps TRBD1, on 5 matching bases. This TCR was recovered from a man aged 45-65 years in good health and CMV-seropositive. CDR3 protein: CASSPTTDRTGELFF. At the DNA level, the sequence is TGTGCCAGCAGTCCTACGACAGACCGCACCGGGGAGCTGTTTTTT.